The 22 T cell receptor beta chains below all came from one sample that was sequenced in a study of radiotherapy plus CTLA-4 blockade in lung cancer. Repertoires were generated with immunoSEQ multiplex PCR, while TCRdb's copy carries only in-frame clones and drops some. The table lists 80,000 to 100,000 clones, 75% to 85% of them singletons, with about 3.5% in the top ten. The sample consisted of peripheral blood, taken from a patient treated with radiotherapy plus ipilimumab. These receptors came from a human donor with non-small cell lung cancer who had a partial response to radiotherapy plus ipilimumab.

The gene calls are TRBV7-4 and TRBJ2-3, with unresolved D. Germline loops: CDR1 SGHVT, CDR2 SQSDAQ. Trimming took off 11 bases at V and 10 bases at J, with 10 bases between the two ends. The CDR3 totals 9 residues. Here the CDR3 DNA reads TGTGCCCGCAATTCCGCGCAGTATTTT. This sequence encodes CARNSAQYF. Full variable domain (outside the CDR3, taken from reference TRBV7-4 and TRBJ2-3): GAGVSQSPRYKVAKRGRDVALRCDSISGHVTLYWYRQTLGQGSEVLTYSQSDAQRDKSGRPSGRFSAERPERSVSTLKIQRTEQGDSAVYLCARNSAQYFGPGTRLTVL.

J is TRBJ2-1 and V is TRBV10-1; TRBD2 matches at 9 bases. The germline gives CDR1 WNHNN, CDR2 SYGVQD (reference sequence). This CDR3 is 12 amino acids long. Trimming removed 3 bases from V and 10 bases from J; junction bases left unmatched: 1. CDR3 nucleotides: TGCGCCAGCAGTGAAAGCGGGAGGGAGCAGTTCTTC. Protein: CASSESGREQFF.

The rearrangement joins TRBV4-2 to TRBJ2-1; D perhaps matches TRBD1 (6 bases). This CDR3 comprises 15 residues. The V end lost 4 bases, the J end lost 4 bases, and 14 bases lay between the germline ends. Germline V gene sequence: CDR1 LGHNA, CDR2 YNFKEQ. The DNA for the CDR3 is TGTGCCAGCAGCCTCGGACAGTCGGGGTACAATGAGCAGTTCTTC. Translated: CASSLGQSGYNEQFF.

The V gene is TRBV5-1, the J gene TRBJ2-1; tentatively, D is TRBD1 (6 bases). Germline V lookup: CDR1 SGHRS, CDR2 YFSETQ. CDR3 length: 13 residues. The V and J ends lost 4 bases and 6 bases respectively, with 11 bases between them. CDR3 bases: TGCGCCAGCAGCCCGGCCAGGGGCAATGAGCAGTTCTTC. It translates to CASSPARGNEQFF.

J is TRBJ2-3 and V is TRBV21-1; the table gives TRBD2 as D, unverified against the DNA. TRBV21-1 represents a pseudogene. This CDR3 spans 16 amino acids. CDR3 residues: CASRQREGRGTDTQYF. DNA for the CDR3: TGTGCCAGCAGACAGCGGGAGGGCCGGGGCACAGATACGCAGTATTTT.

J is TRBJ2-7 and V is TRBV27, with 7 positions matching TRBD1. The CDR3 consists of 15 residues. The trim removed 3 bases at V and 3 bases at J, leaving 8 bases unmatched. The germline V gene encodes CDR1 MNHEY and CDR2 SMNVEV (reference sequence). The DNA of the CDR3 is TGTGCCAGCAGTTTCGTCGGGACAGAGGGCTACGAGCAGTACTTC. Encoded protein: CASSFVGTEGYEQYF.

J is TRBJ2-5 and V is TRBV29-1; no definite D call. The CDR3 loop spans 13 amino acids. V was cut by 3 bases and J by 3 bases, with 11 bases left in between. The germline V gene encodes CDR1 SQVTM and CDR2 ANQGSEA. In nucleotides, the CDR3 is TGCAGCGTTGAGTTGCAGCTAGAAGAGACCCAGTACTTC. This encodes CSVELQLEETQYF.

This clone was recorded a few times. This chain links TRBV27 with TRBJ1-1; the D gene is possibly TRBD1 (5 bases). The V and J ends lost 6 bases and 3 bases respectively, with 14 bases between them. Germline CDR1 and CDR2: MNHEY and SMNVEV (reference sequence). CDR3 length: 14 amino acids. CDR3 sequence: CASSRAGGDTEAFF. The CDR3 DNA sequence: TGTGCCAGCAGCCGTGCCGGGGGAGACACTGAAGCTTTCTTT.

The chain has TRBV30 and TRBJ2-7; weak D call: TRBD1 (5 bases). Germline CDR1 GTSNPN, CDR2 SVGIG (reference sequence). V lost 2 bases and J 3 bases, leaving 8 bases between the germline ends. The CDR3 spans 12 residues. DNA for the CDR3: TGTGCCTGGAGTCCCACAGGCTACGAGCAGTACTTC. It is translated as CAWSPTGYEQYF.

V gene TRBV4-2 combines with J gene TRBJ1-3; 7 bases map to TRBD1. The V segment lost 3 bases and the J segment 2 bases; nucleotides outside the gene matches: 10. CDR1 LGHNA and CDR2 YNFKEQ come from the germline V gene. The CDR3 runs 17 residues. In nucleotides, the CDR3 is TGTGCCAGCAGCCAGTCTACAGGGGCCGCCACTGGAAACACCATATATTTT. Its translation: CASSQSTGAATGNTIYF.

The chain uses TRBV6-1 and TRBJ2-2, with D hard to call. In germline, CDR1 is MNHNS, CDR2 SASEGT. The V end lost 9 bases, the J end lost 0 bases, and 11 bases lay between the germline ends. The CDR3 is 14 amino acids. The CDR3 coding sequence is TGTGCCAGTACAGATTACTCGAACACCGGGGAGCTGTTTTTT. Translating gives CASTDYSNTGELFF.

This sequence joins TRBV9 and TRBJ1-5; the D is unclear. The V end lost 2 bases, the J end lost 4 bases, and 10 bases lay between the germline ends. Germline loops: CDR1 SGDLS, CDR2 YYNGEE. The CDR3 contains 14 residues. The CDR3 loop reads CASSVGSANQPQHF. The CDR3, as DNA: TGTGCCAGCAGCGTCGGTTCAGCGAATCAGCCCCAGCATTTT.

The rearrangement uses TRBV9 and TRBJ2-7; D may be TRBD1 (6 bases). With 4 bases removed from V and 1 base from J, the gap between germline ends came to 12 bases. This CDR3 region has 14 residues. Germline CDR1 is SGDLS and CDR2 is YYNGEE. The CDR3 region has the DNA TGTGCCAGCAGCTACGAGGGGGAGTCCTACGAGCAGTACTTC. It specifies CASSYEGESYEQYF.

In nucleotides, the CDR3 is TGCGCCAGCAGCTTGGAGCCAGGGGATTACAATGAGCAGTTCTTC. As protein: CASSLEPGDYNEQFF. V usage is TRBV5-1 and J usage is TRBJ2-1; D is possibly TRBD1 (6 bases). Per germline, CDR1 SGHRS and CDR2 YFSETQ. V was pared by 0 bases and J by 4 bases, with 11 bases between. This CDR3 is built from 15 residues.

The rearrangement joins TRBV7-6 to TRBJ2-5; tentatively, D is TRBD2 (6 bases). In germline, CDR1 is SGHVS, CDR2 FNYEAQ. The V and J ends lost 5 bases and 5 bases respectively, with 15 bases between them. This CDR3 has 14 amino acids. CDR3 in amino acids: CASSPRGAGETQYF. The CDR3 bases are TGTGCCAGCAGCCCTAGAGGGGCGGGGGAGACCCAGTACTTC. Combining the CDR3 with reference TRBV7-6 and TRBJ2-5 gives the whole variable domain GAGVSQSPRYKVTKRGQDVALRCDPISGHVSLYWYRQALGQGPEFLTYFNYEAQQDKSGLPNDRFSAERPEGSISTLTIQRTEQRDSAMYRCASSPRGAGETQYFGPGTRLLVL.

CDR3 loop: CASSPGFQETQYF. The CDR3 coding sequence is TGTGCCAGCAGCCCGGGGTTCCAAGAGACCCAGTACTTC. The chain employs TRBV6-4 and TRBJ2-5; weak D call: TRBD2 (5 bases). Germline V CDR1 and CDR2: MRHNA, SNTAGT. Trimming cost V 6 bases and J 1 base, with 9 bases left between them. The CDR3 has 13 residues.

V and J are TRBV29-1 and TRBJ2-7; 7 nucleotides line up with TRBD2. This CDR3 contains 12 residues. From germline, CDR1 is SQVTM and CDR2 ANQGSEA. V shed 6 bases, J shed 5 bases, and the junction held 7 bases outside the gene matches. CDR3 amino acids: CSVAGDRHEQYF. CDR3 DNA sequence: TGCAGCGTGGCGGGGGACCGCCACGAGCAGTACTTC.

V usage is TRBV7-2 and J usage is TRBJ2-5; 9 nucleotides align to TRBD2. Judging by the DNA end, TRBJ2-7 fits better; the J call may be wrong. This CDR3 has 16 amino acids. In germline, CDR1 is SGHTA, CDR2 FQGNSA. This chain's CDR3 is CASSSPGAGGPHEQYF. The CDR3 nucleotides read TGTGCCAGCAGCTCCCCCGGGGCGGGAGGGCCCCACGAGCAGTACTTC.

The chain joins TRBV20-1 to TRBJ1-2, with unresolved D. V was trimmed by 5 bases and J by 4 bases, leaving 8 bases between them. This CDR3 contains 11 residues. CDR1 is DFQATT, CDR2 SNEGSKA, per germline (reference sequence). This CDR3 reads CSAYNPYGYTF. The CDR3 DNA is TGCAGTGCTTACAATCCCTATGGCTACACCTTC.

The V call is TRBV7-2, the J call TRBJ2-3; no clear D gene. The germline CDR1 and CDR2 sequences are SGHTA and FQGNSA. The CDR3 is made up of 14 amino acids. Trimming pared 1 base from V and 2 bases from J, leaving 7 bases between. CDR3 DNA: TGTGCCAGCAGCTTAGGGGCCACCACAGATACGCAGTATTTT. Its translation: CASSLGATTDTQYF.

This clone occurred once. The chain is built from TRBV19 and TRBJ2-3, with D possibly TRBD2 on 5 matching bases. The CDR3 contains 15 residues. The V end lost 3 bases, the J end lost 1 base, and 11 bases lay between the germline ends. CDR1 LNHDA and CDR2 SQIVND come from the germline V gene (reference sequence). CDR3 residues: CASSMGRAGTDTQYF. DNA of the CDR3: TGTGCCAGTAGTATGGGTAGAGCGGGCACAGATACGCAGTATTTT.

V and J are TRBV18 and TRBJ1-2, with 7 bases lining up with TRBD1. The V gene end was trimmed by 3 bases and the J gene end by 2 bases; junction bases not matched to a gene: 6. CDR3 length: 15 amino acids. In germline, CDR1 is KGHSH, CDR2 LQKENI. CDR3 region: CASSPDRESNYGYTF. DNA of the CDR3: TGTGCCAGCTCACCCGACAGGGAATCCAACTATGGCTACACCTTC.